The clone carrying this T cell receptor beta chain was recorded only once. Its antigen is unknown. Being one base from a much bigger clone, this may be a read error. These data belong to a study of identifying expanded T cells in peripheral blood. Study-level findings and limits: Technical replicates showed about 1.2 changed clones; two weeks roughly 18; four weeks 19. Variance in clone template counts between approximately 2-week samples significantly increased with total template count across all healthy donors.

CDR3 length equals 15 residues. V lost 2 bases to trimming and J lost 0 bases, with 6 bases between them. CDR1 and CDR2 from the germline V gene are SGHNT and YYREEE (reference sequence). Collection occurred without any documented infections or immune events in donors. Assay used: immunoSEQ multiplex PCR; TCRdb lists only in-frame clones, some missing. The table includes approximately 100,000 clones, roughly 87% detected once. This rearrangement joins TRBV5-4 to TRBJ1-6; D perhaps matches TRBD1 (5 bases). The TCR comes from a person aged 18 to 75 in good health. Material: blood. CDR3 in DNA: TGTGCCAGCAGCTTTGACAGCTCCTATAATTCACCCCTCCACTTT. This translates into CASSFDSSYNSPLHF. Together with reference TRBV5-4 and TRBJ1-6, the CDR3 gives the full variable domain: ETGVTQSPTHLIKTRGQQVTLRCSSQSGHNTVSWYQQALGQGPQFIFQYYREEENGRGNFPPRFSGLQFPNYSSELNVNALELDDSALYLCASSFDSSYNSPLHFGNGTRLTVT.